These 2 T cell receptor beta chains were sequenced from one sample in a study of patients and donors after allogeneic stem cell transplantation. TCRdb re-called the RT-PCR reads through MiXCR, storing one row per CDR3 protein. The sample consists of about 89,000 distinct CDR3 sequences, around 46% of them appearing once. Sequenced input: blood, either unsorted or a sorted T cell fraction (not recorded which). Receptors were obtained from a human donor who was either an allogeneic HSCT recipient or a stem cell or donor lymphocyte infusion donor (not recorded which). It is not recorded whose cells these are; they may come from a transplant donor.

V is TRBV3-1 and J is TRBJ1-6; 7 nucleotides agree with TRBD1. This CDR3 has 14 residues. Germline trimming cut 3 bases from V and 10 bases from J; bases unmatched to any gene: 6. Germline-derived CDR1 and CDR2 are LGHDT and YNNKEL (reference sequence). This CDR3 reads CASSHRQGVSPLHF. CDR3 sequence (DNA): TGTGCCAGCAGCCACCGACAGGGAGTCTCACCCCTCCACTTT.

This rearrangement joins TRBV10-3 to TRBJ1-2, with 10 bases lining up with TRBD1. Trimming removed 4 bases from V and 7 bases from J; junction bases left unmatched: 9. The CDR3 is made up of 15 amino acids. The germline CDR1 and CDR2 sequences are ENHRY and SYGVKD. CDR3 DNA sequence: TGTGCCATCAGTGCGACGGGACAGGGGCAAGGTGGCTACACCTTC. This sequence encodes CAISATGQGQGGYTF.